A selection of T cell receptor beta chains follows, all from one sample in a study of T cell responses to AZD1222 COVID-19 vaccine. Produced via immunoSEQ multiplex PCR; TCRdb's table is partial and in-frame only. The sample carries over 100,000 clones, more than 85% recorded once. The specimen comprised peripheral blood, sampled on day 0 of AZD1222 vaccination. The receptors stem from an adult in good health. Each CDR3 is given with its conserved first and last residue. Fields, in order: clone size, D gene, J gene, V gene, CDR3 protein, CDR3 DNA. The D gene is left open where the match is weak. Size is stated for part of the rows, as once, few or many counts, or as a class when the clone is expanded.

clone_size: once; d_call: .; j_call: TRBJ2-3; v_call: TRBV14; cdr3_aa: CASSLKTPLHTDTQYF; cdr3_nt: TGTGCCAGCAGCCTCAAGACCCCCCTGCACACAGATACGCAGTATTTT
clone_size: .; d_call: .; j_call: TRBJ2-7; v_call: TRBV6-2/TRBV6-3; cdr3_aa: CASSFYPTYEQYF; cdr3_nt: TGTGCCAGCAGTTTCTACCCAACCTACGAGCAGTACTTC
clone_size: .; d_call: .; j_call: TRBJ2-3; v_call: TRBV5-1; cdr3_aa: CASSLDGSTDTQYF; cdr3_nt: TGCGCCAGCAGCTTGGATGGGAGCACAGATACGCAGTATTTT
clone_size: .; d_call: TRBD2; j_call: TRBJ2-1; v_call: TRBV2; cdr3_aa: CASTGSGAIWNEQFF; cdr3_nt: TGTGCCAGCACTGGTAGCGGGGCCATATGGAATGAGCAGTTCTTC
clone_size: .; d_call: TRBD1; j_call: TRBJ2-3; v_call: TRBV5-1; cdr3_aa: CASSPDRGGTDTQYF; cdr3_nt: TGCGCCAGCAGCCCCGACAGGGGGGGCACAGATACGCAGTATTTT
clone_size: .; d_call: .; j_call: TRBJ1-1; v_call: TRBV28; cdr3_aa: CASYQDYTEAFF; cdr3_nt: TGTGCCAGCTACCAAGACTACACTGAAGCTTTCTTT
clone_size: .; d_call: TRBD2; j_call: TRBJ2-5; v_call: TRBV29-1; cdr3_aa: CSATPWGGKETQYF; cdr3_nt: TGCAGCGCCACCCCCTGGGGGGGAAAGGAGACCCAGTACTTC
clone_size: .; d_call: .; j_call: TRBJ1-6; v_call: TRBV30; cdr3_aa: CAWRGGSLNSPLHF; cdr3_nt: TGTGCCTGGAGAGGAGGGAGCCTTAATTCACCCCTCCACTTT
clone_size: once; d_call: TRBD1; j_call: TRBJ2-5; v_call: TRBV2; cdr3_aa: CASSKGQGTWETQYF; cdr3_nt: TGTGCCAGCAGTAAGGGACAGGGAACCTGGGAGACCCAGTACTTC
clone_size: .; d_call: .; j_call: TRBJ2-7; v_call: TRBV15; cdr3_aa: CATSPDRSYEQYF; cdr3_nt: TGTGCCACCAGCCCGGACAGATCTTACGAGCAGTACTTC
clone_size: .; d_call: .; j_call: TRBJ1-5; v_call: TRBV30; cdr3_aa: CAWSVDLNQPQHF; cdr3_nt: TGTGCCTGGAGTGTGGACCTTAATCAGCCCCAGCATTTT
clone_size: .; d_call: .; j_call: TRBJ2-5; v_call: TRBV19; cdr3_aa: CASSIDPEETQYF; cdr3_nt: TGTGCCAGTAGTATAGATCCTGAAGAGACCCAGTACTTC
clone_size: .; d_call: .; j_call: TRBJ2-5; v_call: TRBV6-2/TRBV6-3; cdr3_aa: CASSYWRGETQYF; cdr3_nt: TGTGCCAGCAGTTACTGGAGGGGAGAGACCCAGTACTTC
clone_size: .; d_call: .; j_call: TRBJ1-2; v_call: TRBV11-2; cdr3_aa: CASSPQGGGYTF; cdr3_nt: TGTGCCAGCAGCCCCCAGGGAGGGGGCTACACCTTC
clone_size: .; d_call: .; j_call: TRBJ1-4; v_call: TRBV30; cdr3_aa: CAWSVTGSGEKLFF; cdr3_nt: TGTGCCTGGAGTGTAACAGGGTCAGGTGAAAAACTGTTTTTT
clone_size: .; d_call: TRBD1; j_call: TRBJ1-1; v_call: TRBV5-1; cdr3_aa: CASSLGQGWTEAFF; cdr3_nt: TGCGCCAGCAGCTTGGGACAGGGTTGGACTGAAGCTTTCTTT
clone_size: .; d_call: .; j_call: TRBJ2-7; v_call: TRBV11-2; cdr3_aa: CASSLGQHSYEQYF; cdr3_nt: TGTGCCAGCAGCTTAGGACAACACTCCTACGAGCAGTACTTC
clone_size: once; d_call: .; j_call: TRBJ1-2; v_call: TRBV29-1; cdr3_aa: CSVEDPGSYTF; cdr3_nt: TGCAGCGTTGAAGACCCAGGGAGCTACACCTTC
clone_size: .; d_call: TRBD2; j_call: TRBJ2-5; v_call: TRBV27; cdr3_aa: CASSFVAGGQETQYF; cdr3_nt: TGTGCCAGCAGTTTTGTAGCGGGAGGGCAAGAGACCCAGTACTTC
clone_size: .; d_call: .; j_call: TRBJ1-4; v_call: TRBV9; cdr3_aa: CASSLGQGTNEKLFF; cdr3_nt: TGTGCCAGCAGCTTAGGGCAGGGAACTAATGAAAAACTGTTTTTT
clone_size: .; d_call: .; j_call: TRBJ2-7; v_call: TRBV28; cdr3_aa: CASSPPGGASIQQYF; cdr3_nt: TGTGCCAGCAGCCCACCTGGGGGGGCGTCTATCCAGCAGTACTTC
clone_size: once; d_call: TRBD1; j_call: TRBJ2-2; v_call: TRBV5-5; cdr3_aa: CASSPTDRGTNTGELFF; cdr3_nt: TGTGCCAGCAGCCCCACCGACAGGGGGACTAACACCGGGGAGCTGTTTTTT
clone_size: .; d_call: TRBD1; j_call: TRBJ1-4; v_call: TRBV6-1; cdr3_aa: CASSEDKQGAFGEKLFF; cdr3_nt: TGTGCCAGCAGTGAAGATAAGCAGGGGGCGTTTGGGGAAAAACTGTTTTTT
clone_size: .; d_call: .; j_call: TRBJ2-3; v_call: TRBV5-1; cdr3_aa: CASSLRREAQYF; cdr3_nt: TGCGCCAGCAGCTTGAGAAGGGAAGCGCAGTATTTT
clone_size: .; d_call: .; j_call: TRBJ2-7; v_call: TRBV10-1; cdr3_aa: CAPGGPDAYEQYF; cdr3_nt: TGCGCCCCCGGGGGCCCAGACGCCTACGAGCAGTACTTC
clone_size: .; d_call: TRBD2; j_call: TRBJ2-7; v_call: TRBV29-1; cdr3_aa: CSVQGLAGRSSYEQYF; cdr3_nt: TGCAGCGTCCAGGGACTAGCGGGACGAAGCTCCTACGAGCAGTACTTC
clone_size: once; d_call: .; j_call: TRBJ1-1; v_call: TRBV6-5; cdr3_aa: CASDTVRNTEAFF; cdr3_nt: TGTGCCAGCGATACAGTAAGAAACACTGAAGCTTTCTTT
clone_size: .; d_call: TRBD1; j_call: TRBJ2-4; v_call: TRBV7-2; cdr3_aa: CASSLGGQGNIQYF; cdr3_nt: TGTGCCAGCAGCTTAGGTGGACAGGGGAACATTCAGTACTTC
clone_size: .; d_call: .; j_call: TRBJ2-3; v_call: TRBV9; cdr3_aa: CASSVLGRVTDTQYF; cdr3_nt: TGTGCCAGCAGCGTACTAGGCAGGGTGACAGATACGCAGTATTTT